The 26 T cell receptor beta chains listed next were all sequenced from one sample in a study of blood T cell repertoires in COVID-19. TCRdb's copy holds only in-frame clones and misses some; the assay was immunoSEQ multiplex PCR. The table records 100,000 or so clones, 87% of them present only once. What was sequenced was peripheral blood. The receptors stem from a woman aged 50 to 60 with COVID-19, enrolled during active disease.

This chain links TRBV5-4 with TRBJ2-7; the D gene is possibly TRBD2 (6 bases). Germline V gives CDR1 SGHNT, CDR2 YYREEE (reference sequence). The CDR3 extends over 11 amino acids. V was clipped by 4 bases and J by 5 bases, with 7 bases between them. CDR3 protein: CASSQRDEQYF. CDR3 bases: TGTGCCAGCAGCCAGCGGGACGAGCAGTACTTC.

This sequence joins TRBV4-3 and TRBJ1-6; a possible D gene is TRBD1 (6 bases). Germline CDR1 and CDR2: LGHNA and YSLEER. V was pared by 0 bases and J by 6 bases, with 9 bases between. The CDR3 extends over 15 amino acids. For the CDR3, the DNA is TGCGCCAGCAGCCAAGAGGGGGCTACTAATTCACCCCTCCACTTT. Protein: CASSQEGATNSPLHF.

The CDR3 loop reads CASSLSFGGISYEQYF. The CDR3 DNA reads as TGTGCCAGCAGCTTATCTTTTGGAGGGATTTCCTACGAGCAGTACTTC. This sequence joins TRBV13 and TRBJ2-7; D possibly corresponds to TRBD2 (6 bases). Trimming left V 2 bases short and J 1 base short, with 15 bases between. Germline assignment: CDR1 PRHDT and CDR2 FYEKMQ (reference sequence). The CDR3 is made up of 16 amino acids.

This chain joins TRBV27 and TRBJ1-2; 7 bases align to TRBD1. Germline V gene lookup returns CDR1 MNHEY and CDR2 SMNVEV (reference sequence). This CDR3 region has 14 residues. V was clipped by 7 bases and J by 0 bases; unmatched bases: 5. The CDR3 bases are TGTGCCAGCAAGACGACAGGGACTAACTATGGCTACACCTTC. Amino acids: CASKTTGTNYGYTF.

This clone showed up just once. The chain joins TRBV7-3 to TRBJ2-2; the D is unclear. Germline V gives CDR1 SGHTA, CDR2 FQGTGA. The CDR3 runs to 13 residues. The germline V and J ends were trimmed by 3 bases and 8 bases, with 10 bases remaining between them. The CDR3 DNA sequence: TGTGCCAGCAGCTTCGCCGAGAATGGGGAGCTGTTTTTT. Its protein product is CASSFAENGELFF. Looking up the rest from reference TRBV7-3 and TRBJ2-2 gives the full variable domain: GAGVSQTPSNKVTEKGKYVELRCDPISGHTALYWYRQSLGQGPEFLIYFQGTGAADDSGLPNDRFFAVRPEGSVSTLKIQRTERGDSAVYLCASSFAENGELFFGEGSRLTVL.

The chain joins TRBV27 to TRBJ2-1; no clear D. The V end lost 5 bases, the J end lost 3 bases, and 11 bases lay between the germline ends. The CDR3 loop spans 14 amino acids. Germline loops: CDR1 MNHEY, CDR2 SMNVEV (reference sequence). CDR3 region: CASSLAGFYNEQFF. CDR3 coding DNA: TGTGCCAGCAGTCTTGCCGGGTTCTACAATGAGCAGTTCTTC.

This clone was found once. The J gene is TRBJ2-3, the V gene TRBV20-1; the D is unclear. Germline-derived CDR1 and CDR2 are DFQATT and SNEGSKA (reference sequence). CDR3 size: 11 residues. The V end was cut by 3 bases, the J end by 6 bases, with 7 bases between. CDR3 nucleotide sequence: TGCAGTGCTAGTGCCCTCGATACGCAGTATTTT. It yields the protein CSASALDTQYF.

The chain couples TRBV11-3 to TRBJ2-5; D not certain. This CDR3 is built from 12 residues. CDR1 is SGHNT and CDR2 is YENEEA in the germline V gene. The V gene lost 0 bases and the J gene lost 5 bases, with 4 bases spanning the gap. CDR3 protein: CASSLESETQYF. Here the CDR3 DNA reads TGTGCCAGCAGCTTAGAATCGGAGACCCAGTACTTC.

This clone was seen a single time. This sequence joins TRBV11-3 and TRBJ2-3; TRBD2 might be the D (6 bases). The germline V and J ends were trimmed by 1 base and 0 bases, with 11 bases remaining between them. The CDR3 spans 16 residues. The germline V gene has CDR1 SGHNT and CDR2 YENEEA. The CDR3, as DNA: TGTGCCAGCAGCTTAGTTCGGGACTGGAGCACAGATACGCAGTATTTT. Encoded protein: CASSLVRDWSTDTQYF.

V and J are TRBV24-1 and TRBJ2-2; 8 bases are shared with TRBD1. V shed 4 bases and J 0 bases; nucleotides not matched to a gene: 6. Germline CDR1 KGHDR, CDR2 SFDVKD. This CDR3 comprises 17 residues. DNA for the CDR3: TGTGCCACCAGTGACATAGGGACAGGTGCGAACACCGGGGAGCTGTTTTTT. This gives the protein CATSDIGTGANTGELFF.

The rearrangement uses TRBV7-6 and TRBJ2-5; 8 bases fit TRBD2. The ends lost 0 bases at V and 4 bases at J; junction bases unmatched: 4. Germline lookup yields CDR1 SGHVS and CDR2 FNYEAQ. CDR3 length: 15 residues. The CDR3 loop reads CASSLAAGASETQYF. The DNA for the CDR3 is TGTGCCAGCAGCTTAGCAGCGGGGGCTTCAGAGACCCAGTACTTC.

The chain has TRBV30 and TRBJ2-1, with 7 bases matching TRBD2. J lost 4 bases, V lost 0 bases, and 3 bases had no gene match. Germline V gene data show CDR1 as GTSNPN and CDR2 as SVGIG (reference sequence). This CDR3 has 14 residues. This CDR3 reads CAWSVASGYNEQFF. CDR3 in DNA: TGTGCCTGGAGTGTTGCTAGCGGATACAATGAGCAGTTCTTC.

The chain has TRBV10-2 and TRBJ1-4; no firm D call. The germline V gene encodes CDR1 WSHSY and CDR2 SAAADI. V was clipped by 0 bases and J by 2 bases, with 7 bases between them. CDR3 size: 15 residues. CDR3 loop: CASSESPGTNEKLFF. DNA for the CDR3: TGCGCCAGCAGTGAGTCGCCCGGGACTAATGAAAAACTGTTTTTT.

This sequence joins TRBV21-1 and TRBJ1-5; TRBD1, as called in the table, went unchecked against the DNA. TRBV21-1 constitutes a pseudogene. This CDR3 is built from 17 residues. The CDR3 loop reads CASSKANRGNSNQPQHF. Written as DNA, the CDR3 is TGTGCCAGCAGCAAAGCAAACAGGGGAAATAGCAATCAGCCCCAGCATTTT.

This sequence joins TRBV6-2 or TRBV6-3 and TRBJ2-3; TRBD2 aligns across 8 bases. Germline CDR1 and CDR2: MNHEY and SVGEGT. This CDR3 is 15 amino acids long. V shed 6 bases, J shed 2 bases, and the junction held 7 bases outside the gene matches. Here the CDR3 DNA reads TGTGCCAGCAGCCCAGGCGGGGGGCACACAGATACGCAGTATTTT. It encodes CASSPGGGHTDTQYF.

This chain links TRBV5-4 with TRBJ1-2, with 9 bases matching TRBD1. Trimming took 5 bases from V and 7 from J; bases not matched to a gene: 9. There are 14 residues in the CDR3. Looked up from germline, CDR1 is SGHNT and CDR2 is YYREEE (reference sequence). CDR3 sequence: CASRDPGQGSGYTF. CDR3 in DNA: TGTGCCAGCAGAGATCCGGGACAGGGTTCTGGCTACACCTTC.

This clone was detected only once. The chain has TRBV7-2 and TRBJ2-4, with D tentatively TRBD1 (5 bases). The ends were cut back, 2 bases at V and 1 base at J, with 9 bases in the middle. The CDR3 sequence is 15 residues long. Germline CDR1 is SGHTA and CDR2 is FQGNSA. CDR3 sequence reads: CASSLKAGAKNIQYF. CDR3 in DNA: TGTGCCAGCAGCTTAAAAGCAGGGGCCAAAAACATTCAGTACTTC.

This sequence joins TRBV9 and TRBJ1-1; 9 positions agree with TRBD1. V shed 3 bases and J 7 bases; nucleotides not matched to a gene: 10. CDR3 length equals 15 residues. CDR1 SGDLS and CDR2 YYNGEE come from the germline V gene. This CDR3 reads CASSATGGGGREAFF. The CDR3 bases are TGTGCCAGCAGCGCGACAGGGGGTGGGGGCCGTGAAGCTTTCTTT.

The rearrangement links TRBV9 to TRBJ2-2, with 9 bases fitting TRBD2. With V trimmed by 0 bases and J by 6 bases, 6 bases remained unmatched. This CDR3 is 16 amino acids long. From germline, CDR1 is SGDLS and CDR2 YYNGEE. CDR3 bases: TGTGCCAGCAGCGTAGCTTGGCGGGGGGGCTCCGGGGAGCTGTTTTTT. Its protein is CASSVAWRGGSGELFF.

The rearrangement links TRBV11-3 to TRBJ2-1, with D uncertain. CDR1 is SGHNT, CDR2 YENEEA, per germline. This CDR3 region has 13 residues. With 2 bases removed from V and 6 bases from J, the gap between germline ends came to 8 bases. Here the CDR3 DNA reads TGTGCCAGCAGCTTACAGGTCTCCAATGAGCAGTTCTTC. Protein sequence: CASSLQVSNEQFF.

The V gene is TRBV10-3, the J gene TRBJ2-1, with 11 bases matching TRBD1. Trimming at V came to 7 bases and at J to 6 bases, leaving 5 bases not matched to a gene. This CDR3 region has 14 residues. CDR1 ENHRY and CDR2 SYGVKD come from the germline V gene. The CDR3: CAITGTGGFNEQFF. The CDR3 DNA reads as TGTGCCATCACTGGGACAGGGGGATTCAATGAGCAGTTCTTC.

V usage is TRBV6-2 or TRBV6-3 and J usage is TRBJ1-2; TRBD1 is a possible D gene (5 bases). Germline loops: CDR1 MNHEY, CDR2 SVGEGT. Between the trimmed V and J ends, which lost 6 bases and 7 bases, there was a span of 21 bases. This CDR3 has 15 amino acids. CDR3 bases: TGTGCCAGCAGCAAATCCTCCGGGACTCTCACTGGCTACACCTTC. Its translation: CASSKSSGTLTGYTF.

This chain joins TRBV7-6 and TRBJ1-6, with a tentative D call TRBD1 (6 bases). CDR1 is SGHVS and CDR2 is FNYEAQ in the germline V gene. V lost 5 bases to trimming and J lost 5 bases, with 13 bases between them. The CDR3 runs 15 residues. The CDR3 is CASSLGGHDNSPLHF. The CDR3 nucleotides are TGTGCCAGCAGCCTAGGGGGACATGATAATTCACCCCTCCACTTT.

The CDR3 region has the DNA TGTGCCAGCAGCTCTACGGTGCAGTACTTC. It yields the protein CASSSTVQYF. The chain carries TRBV11-2 and TRBJ2-7; no definite D call. Germline CDR1 SGHAT, CDR2 FQNNGV. The CDR3 is 10 amino acids. The V end lost 4 bases, the J end lost 9 bases, and 7 bases lay between the germline ends.

The genes are TRBV2 and TRBJ1-2; D gene ambiguous. CDR3 size: 14 residues. V was clipped by 3 bases and J by 5 bases, with 13 bases between them. CDR1 and CDR2 from the germline V gene are SNHLY and FYNNEI. The CDR3 here is CASSDPILYYGYTF. CDR3 DNA: TGTGCCAGCAGTGACCCTATTCTATATTATGGCTACACCTTC.

The CDR3 DNA sequence: TGTGCCAGCAGTTTCAGGGAGGGTGGTGAGCAGTTCTTC. This encodes CASSFREGGEQFF. The chain links TRBV11-1 to TRBJ2-1; 7 bases line up with TRBD2. This CDR3 region has 13 residues. Looked up from germline, CDR1 is SGHAT and CDR2 is FQDESV (reference sequence). V was pared by 6 bases and J by 9 bases, with 8 bases of the junction left unmatched.